Each of the 14 T cell receptor beta chains below was sequenced from the same sample in a study of beta chain features in type 1 diabetes. The authors reverse transcribed all of the isolated RNA, so sequencing captured expressed TCRB transcripts. Here immunoSEQ multiplex PCR was the method, and the copy in TCRdb shows in-frame clones only, minus some. The sample consists of about 240,000 clones, 27% of them appearing once. Sequencing used central memory CD4+ T cells from blood. These receptors were collected from a man between 25 and 39 years old in good health.

This clone was found a few times. This sequence joins TRBV7-9 and TRBJ1-3; 7 bases are a match to TRBD1. The germline CDR1 and CDR2 sequences are SEHNR and FQNEAQ (reference sequence). The CDR3 contains 15 residues. V shed 6 bases and J 1 base; nucleotides not matched to a gene: 6. The CDR3 sequence: CASRQQGKSGNTIYF. The CDR3 DNA reads TGTGCCAGCAGACAACAGGGGAAGTCTGGAAACACCATATATTTT.

This clone was counted a few times. The chain is built from TRBV10-3 and TRBJ2-3, with D possibly being TRBD2 (5 bases). Trimming removed 7 bases at V and 2 bases at J, with 13 bases between. Germline CDR1 reads ENHRY; CDR2 reads SYGVKD. The CDR3 extends over 14 amino acids. The CDR3 DNA follows: TGTGCCATCATGAGCGGTGGGGTCACAGATACGCAGTATTTT. Amino acid sequence: CAIMSGGVTDTQYF.

The gene calls are TRBV2 and TRBJ1-2; D gene unclear. The V gene lost 6 bases and the J gene lost 5 bases, with 13 bases spanning the gap. Germline V gene data show CDR1 as SNHLY and CDR2 as FYNNEI. This CDR3 has 13 residues. The CDR3: CASRPDTSYGYTF. Here the CDR3 DNA reads TGTGCCAGCAGGCCTGACACGAGTTATGGCTACACCTTC.

The chain employs TRBV6-1 and TRBJ1-2; TRBD1 matches 8 bases. V gave up 8 bases and J gave up 4 bases; unmatched junction bases: 12. Germline V CDR1 and CDR2: MNHNS, SASEGT. The CDR3 is 15 residues long. CDR3 coding DNA: TGTGCCAGCGCCATACAGGGGGTGACCTTCTATGGCTACACCTTC. This translates into CASAIQGVTFYGYTF.

V usage is TRBV9 and J usage is TRBJ2-2; a possible D gene is TRBD1 (6 bases). This CDR3 has 15 residues. Germline lookup yields CDR1 SGDLS and CDR2 YYNGEE. Trimming took off 0 bases at V and 7 bases at J, with 13 bases between the two ends. For the CDR3, the DNA is TGTGCCAGCAGCGTAGCAGGGGCTTCGGTCGGGGAGCTGTTTTTT. It is translated as CASSVAGASVGELFF.

The rearrangement uses TRBV10-3 and TRBJ2-5; weak D call: TRBD2 (5 bases). The CDR3 runs 14 residues. The germline V gene encodes CDR1 ENHRY and CDR2 SYGVKD. With 4 bases removed from V and 3 bases from J, the gap between germline ends came to 12 bases. CDR3 in DNA: TGTGCCATCAGTGGGAGGCCGCTCGAAGAGACCCAGTACTTC. This gives the protein CAISGRPLEETQYF.

V is TRBV29-1 and J is TRBJ2-1, with 10 bases matching TRBD2. The germline CDR1 and CDR2 sequences are SQVTM and ANQGSEA. Germline trimming cut 6 bases from V and 7 bases from J; bases unmatched to any gene: 18. The CDR3 sequence is 17 residues long. The CDR3 is CSVEDGVAASGGNEQFF. The DNA of the CDR3 is TGCAGCGTCGAGGACGGGGTGGCGGCTAGCGGGGGTAATGAGCAGTTCTTC.

The genes are TRBV5-1 and TRBJ2-3; D perhaps matches TRBD2 (5 bases). Germline V gene sequence: CDR1 SGHRS, CDR2 YFSETQ. The V end was cut by 2 bases, the J end by 3 bases, with 10 bases between. CDR3 size: 14 residues. CDR3 in amino acids: CASSFRLLTDTQYF. CDR3 DNA: TGCGCCAGCAGCTTCAGACTACTAACAGATACGCAGTATTTT.

The chain couples TRBV18 to TRBJ1-1; the D gene is possibly TRBD1 (5 bases). The CDR3 runs 13 residues. With 8 bases removed from V and 0 bases from J, the gap between germline ends came to 10 bases. Per the germline V gene, CDR1 is KGHSH and CDR2 is LQKENI. In DNA form, the CDR3 reads TGTGCCAGCACGGGGACGTTGAACACTGAAGCTTTCTTT. It translates to CASTGTLNTEAFF.

A few counts support this clone. The rearrangement uses TRBV28 and TRBJ2-1; D not resolved. There are 14 residues in the CDR3. The V gene lost 7 bases and the J gene lost 9 bases, with 19 bases spanning the gap. Germline CDR1 MDHEN, CDR2 SYDVKM. The CDR3 sequence: CASNYLTGTSEQFF. The CDR3 region has the DNA TGTGCCAGCAATTACCTAACTGGTACGAGTGAGCAGTTCTTC.

This clone was counted only a few times. This chain joins TRBV29-1 and TRBJ2-1; D is unclear. There are 14 residues in the CDR3. CDR1 and CDR2 (germline): SQVTM, ANQGSEA. V lost 2 bases to trimming and J lost 10 bases, with 18 bases between them. The CDR3 reads CSVERFGTPGEQFF. CDR3 nucleotides: TGCAGCGTTGAAAGGTTCGGCACCCCTGGGGAGCAGTTCTTC.

This chain joins TRBV18 and TRBJ1-5; D remains ambiguous. The germline gives CDR1 KGHSH, CDR2 LQKENI. Trimming took off 5 bases at V and 4 bases at J, with 15 bases between the two ends. CDR3 length: 15 residues. CDR3: CASSAPGGANQPQHF. Written as DNA, the CDR3 is TGTGCCAGCTCAGCCCCGGGAGGAGCGAATCAGCCCCAGCATTTT.

The rearrangement uses TRBV30 and TRBJ1-1; D is unresolved. The germline CDR1 and CDR2 sequences are GTSNPN and SVGIG (reference sequence). V was trimmed by 1 base and J by 5 bases, leaving 11 bases between them. The CDR3 spans 13 residues. Written as DNA, the CDR3 is TGTGCCTGGAGTGCCAGATTGGGGACTGAAGCTTTCTTT. This translates into CAWSARLGTEAFF.

The table lists this clone with a few counts. The chain couples TRBV29-1 to TRBJ2-4; D call uncertain. The length of the CDR3 is 15 residues. Between the trimmed V and J ends, which lost 0 bases and 0 bases, there was a span of 9 bases. The germline gives CDR1 SQVTM, CDR2 ANQGSEA. The CDR3 spells CSVEDPAGAKNIQYF. CDR3 bases: TGCAGCGTTGAAGATCCCGCCGGAGCCAAAAACATTCAGTACTTC. The variable domain in full, completed from reference TRBV29-1 and TRBJ2-4, reads SAVISQKPSRDICQRGTSLTIQCQVDSQVTMMFWYRQQPGQSLTLIATANQGSEATYESGFVIDKFPISRPNLTFSTLTVSNMSPEDSSIYLCSVEDPAGAKNIQYFGAGTRLSVL.